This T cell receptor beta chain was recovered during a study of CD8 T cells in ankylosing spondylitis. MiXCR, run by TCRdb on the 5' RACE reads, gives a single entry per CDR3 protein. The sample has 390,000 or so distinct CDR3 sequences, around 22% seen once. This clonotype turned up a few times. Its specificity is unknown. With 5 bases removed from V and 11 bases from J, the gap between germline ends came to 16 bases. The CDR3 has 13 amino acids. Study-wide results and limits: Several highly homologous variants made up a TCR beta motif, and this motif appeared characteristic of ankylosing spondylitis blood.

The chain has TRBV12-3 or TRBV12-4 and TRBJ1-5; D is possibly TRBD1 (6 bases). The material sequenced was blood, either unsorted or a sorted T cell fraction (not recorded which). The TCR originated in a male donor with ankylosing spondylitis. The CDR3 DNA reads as TGTGCCAGCAGTCCGTACCCTCAGGGGACCCAGCATTTT. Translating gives CASSPYPQGTQHF.